This entry concerns a single T cell receptor beta chain. A junction boundary mismatches the germline segment, possibly from a read error. From germline, CDR1 is DFQATT and CDR2 SNEGSKA (reference sequence). There are 15 residues in the CDR3. This sample stems from a study of kidney transplant recipient with SARS-CoV-2 infection. TCRdb recomputed calls from the reads with MiXCR, one row per CDR3 protein. The table records approximately 250,000 distinct CDR3 sequences, less than 35% of them present only once. This chain joins TRBV20-1 and TRBJ2-2, with TRBD2 as a possible D gene (6 bases). The sequencing used a blood sample, collected at baseline and between days 110 and 120 from a kidney transplant recipient. The receptor comes from a male patient aged 25-45 years who had COVID-19 and was a kidney transplant recipient. Some T cells may be transferred from the graft donor. The CDR3 loop is CSARARLASAGGLFF. In nucleotides, the CDR3 is TGCAGTGCTAGAGCGAGGCTAGCGTCTGCCGGGGGGCTGTTTTTT.